What follows are 4 T cell receptor beta chains derived from one specimen sequenced in a study of blood T cell repertoires in COVID-19 (dated by TCRdb to the early 2020s). The library was obtained by the immunoSEQ multiplex PCR assay. As stored in TCRdb, this immuneACCESS dataset retains in-frame rearrangements with V and J assigned. A fraction of the clones does not appear; measured against another copy, unresolved V genes explain less than half of the discrepancy, and the remainder lacks a known reason. The sample profile shows around 110,000 clones; over 70% of them were found once. The ten largest make up 0.83% of the sample. Sequencing used peripheral blood. All receptors come from a woman aged 70-85 years with acute or convalescent COVID-19.

V gene TRBV7-3 combines with J gene TRBJ2-2; 11 bases agree with TRBD1. This CDR3 region has 15 residues. The V gene end was trimmed by 5 bases and the J gene end by 4 bases; junction bases not matched to a gene: 3. The germline CDR1 and CDR2 sequences are SGHTA and FQGTGA. Written as DNA, the CDR3 is TGTGCCAGCAGCCAGGACAGGGGGCCCACCGGGGAGCTGTTTTTT. It yields the protein CASSQDRGPTGELFF.

The V call is TRBV11-2, the J call TRBJ2-5; TRBD1 matches 9 bases. The ends lost 1 base at V and 3 bases at J; junction bases unmatched: 15. The CDR3 spans 19 residues. Per the germline V gene, CDR1 is SGHAT and CDR2 is FQNNGV. The CDR3 DNA is TGTGCCAGCAGCTTAGTGCGCGACAGGGGGTTCCGTGGGGAAGAGACCCAGTACTTC. Amino acids: CASSLVRDRGFRGEETQYF.

CDR3 DNA sequence: TGTGCCACCCTCCCGCGGCCAGGGCTCGAGAACTATGGCTACACCTTC. The encoded protein is CATLPRPGLENYGYTF. The rearrangement joins TRBV19 to TRBJ1-2; tentatively, D is TRBD1 (5 bases). CDR3 length equals 16 residues. Germline-derived CDR1 and CDR2 are LNHDA and SQIVND (reference sequence). V lost 10 bases and J lost 2, with 23 bases in between.

V and J are TRBV27 and TRBJ2-7; 9 bases are shared with TRBD2. The germline CDR1 and CDR2 sequences are MNHEY and SMNVEV (reference sequence). The CDR3 spans 15 residues. With V trimmed by 7 bases and J by 5 bases, 12 bases remained unmatched. CDR3 sequence (DNA): TGTGCCAGCACGAGGCAGCGGGGGGCCACCCACGAGCAGTACTTC. This gives the protein CASTRQRGATHEQYF.